Included here is one TCR beta chain sequence, with context. These data originate in a study of blood T cell repertoires in COVID-19. Turning to the study itself: COVID-19 samples from acute and convalescent phases originated in the United States, Italy and Spain. PBMCs, B-cell-depleted T cells, or T cells provided the cDNA or gDNA that made up the material.

Original handling: It was from reference gene primer amplification that nucleated cell counts were estimated. Clones were sequenced by immunoSEQ multiplex PCR, and TCRdb holds only the in-frame ones, with some missing. D and trimming were read from the DNA, whereas the V and J calls and clone size are those reported in that table. The sample has approximately 30,000 clones, about 93% seen once. The TCR was taken from a human donor in a cohort sampled during active COVID-19. Sequencing was performed on peripheral blood.

Here the CDR3 DNA reads TGCGCCAGCAGCTTGGCCGGCCTAGCGGACACCGGGGAGCTGTTTTTT. It translates to CASSLAGLADTGELFF. The chain links TRBV5-1 to TRBJ2-2, with TRBD2 matching 7 bases. The CDR3 length is 16 residues. Germline CDR1 reads SGHRS; CDR2 reads YFSETQ. J gave up 3 bases and V 0 bases, and 5 bases lay outside the gene matches.